A selection of T cell receptor beta chains follows, all from one sample in a study of shared clonotypes between healthy human individuals. TCRdb's table, derived via immunoSEQ multiplex PCR, lists solely in-frame clones and lacks some. Here the sample spans around 2,000,000 clones, approximately 94% being singletons. The specimen sequenced was naive CD8+ T cells from PBMCs. The receptor set was obtained from a man younger than 30 in good health. Some clones in this sample may be carry-over from other donors' samples. CDR3s include the opening cysteine and the closing phenylalanine or tryptophan. The order of the fields is J gene, V gene, CDR3 protein.

TRBJ1-2 TRBV27 CASSLRGGSFYGYTF
TRBJ2-5 TRBV7-9 CASSLGEGAQYF
TRBJ2-7 TRBV18 CASSRDGPTYEQYF
TRBJ2-7 TRBV27 CASSLSDPRRSALRYEQYF
TRBJ1-3 TRBV7-9 CASSPEDSPGNTIYF
TRBJ2-1 TRBV7-9 CASSLAPYNEQFF
TRBJ1-2 TRBV7-9 CASSLDRGQGYGYTF
TRBJ1-1 TRBV9 CASSAHRETGFAEAFF
TRBJ2-1 TRBV11-2 CASSLGGLAGGEQFF
TRBJ2-1 TRBV27 CASSIATNNEQFF
TRBJ2-1 TRBV27 CASSLPPYVANEQFF
TRBJ2-7 TRBV29-1 CSATIWDRGEQYF